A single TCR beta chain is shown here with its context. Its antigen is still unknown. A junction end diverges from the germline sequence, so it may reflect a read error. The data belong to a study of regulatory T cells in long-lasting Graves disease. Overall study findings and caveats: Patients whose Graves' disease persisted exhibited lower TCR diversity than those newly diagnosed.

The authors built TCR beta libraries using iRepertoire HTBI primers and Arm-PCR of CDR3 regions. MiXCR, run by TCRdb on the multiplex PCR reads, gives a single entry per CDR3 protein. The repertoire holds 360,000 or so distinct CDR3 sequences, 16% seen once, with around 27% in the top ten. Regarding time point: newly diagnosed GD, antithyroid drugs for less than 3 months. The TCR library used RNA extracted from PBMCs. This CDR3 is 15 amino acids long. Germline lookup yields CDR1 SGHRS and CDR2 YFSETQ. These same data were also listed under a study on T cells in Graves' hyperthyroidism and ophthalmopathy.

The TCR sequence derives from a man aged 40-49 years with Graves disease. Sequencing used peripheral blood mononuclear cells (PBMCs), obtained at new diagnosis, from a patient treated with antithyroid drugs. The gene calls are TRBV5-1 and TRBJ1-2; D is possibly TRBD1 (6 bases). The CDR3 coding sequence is TGCGTCAGCAGCTTGGAGGGCAGGGGCCTCGATGGCTACACCTTC. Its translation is CVSSLEGRGLDGYTF.